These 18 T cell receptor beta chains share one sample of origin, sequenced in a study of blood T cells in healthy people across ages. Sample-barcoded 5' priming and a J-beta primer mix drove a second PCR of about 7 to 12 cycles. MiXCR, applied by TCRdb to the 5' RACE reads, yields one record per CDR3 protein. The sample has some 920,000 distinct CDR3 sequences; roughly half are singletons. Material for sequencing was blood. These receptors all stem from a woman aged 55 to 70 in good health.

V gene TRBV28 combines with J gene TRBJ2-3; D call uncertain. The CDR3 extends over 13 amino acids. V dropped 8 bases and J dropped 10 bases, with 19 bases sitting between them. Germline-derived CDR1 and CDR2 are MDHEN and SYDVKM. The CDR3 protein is CASGDSAPTAQYF. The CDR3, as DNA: TGTGCCAGCGGCGACTCAGCCCCTACGGCGCAGTATTTT.

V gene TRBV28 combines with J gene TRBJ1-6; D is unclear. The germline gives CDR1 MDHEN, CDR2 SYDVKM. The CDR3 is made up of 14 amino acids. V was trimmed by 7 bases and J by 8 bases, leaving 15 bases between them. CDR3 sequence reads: CASTRGSGDSPLHF. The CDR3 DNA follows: TGTGCCAGCACCCGAGGGTCCGGGGATTCACCCCTCCACTTT. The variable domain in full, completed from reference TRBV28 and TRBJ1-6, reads DVKVTQSSRYLVKRTGEKVFLECVQDMDHENMFWYRQDPGLGLRLIYFSYDVKMKEKGDIPEGYSVSREKKERFSLILESASTNQTSMYLCASTRGSGDSPLHFGNGTRLTVT.

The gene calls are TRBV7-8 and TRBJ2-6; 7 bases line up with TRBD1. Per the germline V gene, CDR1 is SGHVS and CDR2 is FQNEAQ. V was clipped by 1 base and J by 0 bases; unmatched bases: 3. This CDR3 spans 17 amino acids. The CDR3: CASSLGDRRSGANVLTF. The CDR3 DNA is TGTGCCAGCAGCTTAGGGGACAGACGCTCTGGGGCCAACGTCCTGACTTTC.

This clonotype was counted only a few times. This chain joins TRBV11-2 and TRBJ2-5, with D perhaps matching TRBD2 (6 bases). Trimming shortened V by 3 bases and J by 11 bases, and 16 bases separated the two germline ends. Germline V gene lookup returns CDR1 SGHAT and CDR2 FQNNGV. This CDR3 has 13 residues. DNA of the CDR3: TGTGCCAGCAGCTTTAATTGGGGGGATGAGCAGTACTTC. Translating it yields CASSFNWGDEQYF.

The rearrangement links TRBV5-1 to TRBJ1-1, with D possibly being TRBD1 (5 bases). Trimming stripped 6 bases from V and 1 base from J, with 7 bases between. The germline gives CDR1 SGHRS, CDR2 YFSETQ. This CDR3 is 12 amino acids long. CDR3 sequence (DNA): TGCGCCAGCATCGGGGGGAACACTGAAGCTTTCTTT. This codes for CASIGGNTEAFF.

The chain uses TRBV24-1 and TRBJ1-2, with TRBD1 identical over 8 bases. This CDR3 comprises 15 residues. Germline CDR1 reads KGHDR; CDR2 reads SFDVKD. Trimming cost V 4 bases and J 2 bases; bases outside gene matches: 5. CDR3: CATSDPRDRNYGYTF. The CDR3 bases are TGTGCCACCAGTGACCCCCGGGACAGGAACTATGGCTACACCTTC.

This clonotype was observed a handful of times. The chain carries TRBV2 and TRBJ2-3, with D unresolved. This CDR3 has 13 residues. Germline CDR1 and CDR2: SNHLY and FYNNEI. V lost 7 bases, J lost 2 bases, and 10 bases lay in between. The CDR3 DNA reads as TGTGCCAGCAAACGGAGCTACACAGATACGCAGTATTTT. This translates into CASKRSYTDTQYF.

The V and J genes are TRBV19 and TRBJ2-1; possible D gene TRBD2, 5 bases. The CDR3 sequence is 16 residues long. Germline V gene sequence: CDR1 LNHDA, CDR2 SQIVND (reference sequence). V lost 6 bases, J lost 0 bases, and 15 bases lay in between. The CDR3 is CASRLVGKGSYNEQFF. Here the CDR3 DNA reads TGTGCCAGTAGACTAGTGGGAAAGGGCTCCTACAATGAGCAGTTCTTC.

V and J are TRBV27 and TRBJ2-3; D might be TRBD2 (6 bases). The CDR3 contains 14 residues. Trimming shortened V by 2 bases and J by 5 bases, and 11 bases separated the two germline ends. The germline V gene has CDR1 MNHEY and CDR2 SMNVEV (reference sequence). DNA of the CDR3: TGTGCCAGCAGTTTAATCGGGACTCAAGATACGCAGTATTTT. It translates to CASSLIGTQDTQYF.

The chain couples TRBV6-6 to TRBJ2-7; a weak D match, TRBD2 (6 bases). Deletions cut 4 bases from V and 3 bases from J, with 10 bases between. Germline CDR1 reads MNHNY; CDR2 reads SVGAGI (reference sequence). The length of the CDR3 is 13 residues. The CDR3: CASSFQAGYEQYF. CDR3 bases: TGTGCCAGCAGTTTCCAAGCGGGCTACGAGCAGTACTTC.

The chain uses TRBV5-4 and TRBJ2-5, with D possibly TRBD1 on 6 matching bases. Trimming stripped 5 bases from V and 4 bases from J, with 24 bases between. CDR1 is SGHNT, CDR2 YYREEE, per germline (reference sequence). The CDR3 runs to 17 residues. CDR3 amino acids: CASSPQGTFLGGETQYF. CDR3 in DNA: TGTGCCAGCAGTCCTCAGGGCACCTTTTTAGGGGGAGAGACCCAGTACTTC.

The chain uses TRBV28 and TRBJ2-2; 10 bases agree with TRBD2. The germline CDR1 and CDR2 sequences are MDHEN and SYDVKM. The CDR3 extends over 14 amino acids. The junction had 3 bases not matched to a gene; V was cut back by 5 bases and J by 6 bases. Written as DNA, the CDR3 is TGTGCCAGCAGTGTAGCGGGAGGACCCGGGGAGCTGTTTTTT. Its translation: CASSVAGGPGELFF. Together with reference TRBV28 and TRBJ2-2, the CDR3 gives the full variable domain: DVKVTQSSRYLVKRTGEKVFLECVQDMDHENMFWYRQDPGLGLRLIYFSYDVKMKEKGDIPEGYSVSREKKERFSLILESASTNQTSMYLCASSVAGGPGELFFGEGSRLTVL.

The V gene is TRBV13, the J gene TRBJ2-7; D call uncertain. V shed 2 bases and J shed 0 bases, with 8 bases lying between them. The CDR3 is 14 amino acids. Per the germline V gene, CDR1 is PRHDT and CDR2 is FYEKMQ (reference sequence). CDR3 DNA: TGTGCCAGCAGCTTAAAGGCAGACTCCTACGAGCAGTACTTC. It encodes CASSLKADSYEQYF.

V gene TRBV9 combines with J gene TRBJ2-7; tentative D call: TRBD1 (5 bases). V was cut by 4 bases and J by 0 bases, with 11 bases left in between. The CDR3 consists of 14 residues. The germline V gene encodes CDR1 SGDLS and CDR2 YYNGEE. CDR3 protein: CASSTDSSSYEQYF. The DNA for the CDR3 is TGTGCCAGCAGCACCGACAGTAGCTCCTACGAGCAGTACTTC.

CDR3 residues: CASSEGKEQFF. As DNA, the CDR3 is TGTGCCAGCAGTGAGGGGAAGGAGCAGTTCTTC. This chain connects TRBV4-2 to TRBJ2-1; the D gene could be TRBD1 or TRBD2 (5 bases each). CDR1 is LGHNA, CDR2 YNFKEQ, per germline. Between the trimmed V and J ends, which lost 6 bases and 10 bases, there was a span of 10 bases. The CDR3 is 11 amino acids.

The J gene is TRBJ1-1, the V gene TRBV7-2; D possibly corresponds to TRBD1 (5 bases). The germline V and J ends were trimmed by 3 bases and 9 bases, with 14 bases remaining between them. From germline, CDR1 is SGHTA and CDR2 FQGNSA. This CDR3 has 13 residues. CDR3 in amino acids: CASSFSGTSQAFF. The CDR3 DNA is TGTGCCAGCAGCTTTTCGGGGACTTCTCAAGCTTTCTTT. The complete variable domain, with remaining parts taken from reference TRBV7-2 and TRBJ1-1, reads GAGVSQSPSNKVTEKGKDVELRCDPISGHTALYWYRQSLGQGLEFLIYFQGNSAPDKSGLPSDRFSAERTGGSVSTLTIQRTQQEDSAVYLCASSFSGTSQAFFGQGTRLTVV.

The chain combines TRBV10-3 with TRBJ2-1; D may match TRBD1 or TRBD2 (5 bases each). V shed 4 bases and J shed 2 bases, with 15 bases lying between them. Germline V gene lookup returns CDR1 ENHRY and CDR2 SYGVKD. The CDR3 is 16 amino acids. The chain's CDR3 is CAISGGSGPPYNEQFF. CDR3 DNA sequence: TGTGCCATCAGTGGGGGGTCGGGACCACCCTACAATGAGCAGTTCTTC.

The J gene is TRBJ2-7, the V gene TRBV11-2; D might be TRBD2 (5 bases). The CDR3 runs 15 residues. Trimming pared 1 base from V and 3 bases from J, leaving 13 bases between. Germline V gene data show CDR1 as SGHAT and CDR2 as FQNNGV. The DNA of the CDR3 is TGTGCCAGCAGCTTAGTTACGGGATTGGTCTACGAGCAGTACTTC. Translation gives CASSLVTGLVYEQYF.